The rows below give T cell receptor beta chains drawn from one sample of a study of T cells in Graves' hyperthyroidism and ophthalmopathy. TCRdb re-analysed the multiplex PCR reads in MiXCR, keeping a single row per CDR3 protein. The sample holds a few hundred thousand distinct CDR3 sequences, 15% to 19% seen once. Source material: blood. These receptors were taken from a woman aged 18-29 years with Graves' hyperthyroidism that later progressed to Graves' ophthalmopathy. The CDR3 runs from the conserved cysteine through the conserved F or W. The D gene is left open where the match is weak. A row's size may be missing; if present it is once, few, many or a size class.

>TRBD2|TRBV4-1|17|NA|TRBJ2-1
TGCGCCAGCAGCCAAGTATTAGCGGGAGGATCTTACAATGAGCAGTTCTTC
CASSQVLAGGSYNEQFF
>NA|TRBV28|13|many|TRBJ2-5
TGTGCCAGCAGTTTCCCCCAGGGGGAGACCCAGTACTTC
CASSFPQGETQYF
>NA|TRBV7-9|15|few|TRBJ2-2
TGTGCCAGCAGCCACATCGGGGGGAACACCGGGGAGCTGTTTTTT
CASSHIGGNTGELFF
>NA|TRBV20-1|13|NA|TRBJ2-5
TGCAGTGCTCCACTTCCGGGCCAAGAGACCCAGTACTTC
CSAPLPGQETQYF
>NA|TRBV6-1|14|few|TRBJ2-1
TGTGCCAGCGGCCGGGACACTGGGAACAATGAGCAGTTCTTC
CASGRDTGNNEQFF
>NA|TRBV7-4|14|many|TRBJ2-7
TGTGCCAGCAGCTTAGGTCCAGGGAATTACGAGCAGTACTTC
CASSLGPGNYEQYF
>TRBD2|TRBV6-1|16|many|TRBJ2-7
TGTGCCAGCAGACTAGCGGGAGCCATCCCCGCCTACGAGCAGTACTTC
CASRLAGAIPAYEQYF
>NA|TRBV4-1|16|once|TRBJ1-4
TGCGCCAGCAGCCAAGGGTTTCCCCGGTCCCCAGAAAAACTGTTTTTT
CASSQGFPRSPEKLFF
>TRBD2|TRBV18|14|few|TRBJ2-3
TGTGCCAGCTCACCCCGGGAGGCCACAGATACGCAGTATTTT
CASSPREATDTQYF
>NA|TRBV10-3|12|many|TRBJ2-5
TGTGCCACCGGGAAAATCCAAGAGACCCAGTACTTC
CATGKIQETQYF
>NA|TRBV2|11|many|TRBJ2-1
TGTGCCAGCAGACTTTACAATGAGCAGTTCTTC
CASRLYNEQFF
>TRBD2|TRBV2|14|few|TRBJ2-1
TGTGCCAGCAGGGGACTAGCTCGGGCTAATGAGCAGTTCTTC
CASRGLARANEQFF
>NA|TRBV6-2/TRBV6-3|14|many|TRBJ1-1
TGTGCCAGCAGGGAAATAGGAGGAGTGACTGAAGCTTTCTTT
CASREIGGVTEAFF
>NA|TRBV6-2/TRBV6-3|13|many|TRBJ2-7
TGTGCCAGCAGTTTCGCCCGTGCCTACGAGCAGTACTTC
CASSFARAYEQYF
>TRBD2|TRBV7-2|15|NA|TRBJ2-1
TGTGCCAGCAGCTGGACTAGCGGGAAGTACAATGAGCAGTTCTTC
CASSWTSGKYNEQFF
>TRBD1|TRBV20-1|12|many|TRBJ2-7
TGCAGTGCAGGGGGCATCGCCTACGAGCAGTACTTC
CSAGGIAYEQYF
>NA|TRBV3-1|13|many|TRBJ1-1
TGTGCCAGCAGCCAAGACGTGAACACTGAAGCTTTCTTT
CASSQDVNTEAFF
>NA|TRBV27|15|NA|TRBJ2-1
TGTGCCAGCAGTTTATTAGGGACGTCCTACGATGAGCAGTTCTTC
CASSLLGTSYDEQFF
>NA|TRBV2|12|many|TRBJ1-1
TGTGCCAGCAGTGGGGGGAACACTGAAGCTTTCTTT
CASSGGNTEAFF
>NA|TRBV2|15|many|TRBJ2-5
TGTGCCAGCAGCCGAGACCATCCCCCCCAAGAGACCCAGTACTTC
CASSRDHPPQETQYF
>TRBD2|TRBV27|17|many|TRBJ2-3
TGTGCCAGCAGTTTAATAGGACTAGCGGGAGCGGGAGATACGCAGTATTTT
CASSLIGLAGAGDTQYF
>NA|TRBV5-1|14|NA|TRBJ2-7
TGCGCCAGCAGCTTGCAGGGCGGGACCTACGAGCAGTACTTC
CASSLQGGTYEQYF
>TRBD1|TRBV28|16|NA|TRBJ2-3
TGTGCCAGCAGGACGACAGGGGGCGGATACACAGATACGCAGTATTTT
CASRTTGGGYTDTQYF
>TRBD2|TRBV28|15|many|TRBJ2-1
TGTGCCAGCAGTTTACCGGGACTAGTCTACAATGAGCAGTTCTTC
CASSLPGLVYNEQFF
>NA|TRBV20-1|15|NA|TRBJ1-2
TGCAGTGCCCTCATATGGACAACCCTGGGATATGGCTACACCTTC
CSALIWTTLGYGYTF
>NA|TRBV19|13|NA|TRBJ2-7
TGTGCCAGTAGTATCTCCGGGACTTACGAGCAGTACTTC
CASSISGTYEQYF
>NA|TRBV5-6|14|few|TRBJ1-2
TGTGCCAGCACCCGCCGGAGTACGAACTATGGCTACACCTTC
CASTRRSTNYGYTF
>NA|TRBV12-3/TRBV12-4|14|NA|TRBJ1-1
TGTGCCAGCAGACCCGTCCGAGCGAACACTGAAGCTTTCTTT
CASRPVRANTEAFF
>NA|TRBV27|13|many|TRBJ1-1
TGTGCCAGCAGTCCGACGACCGAACTTGAAGCTTTCTTT
CASSPTTELEAFF
>NA|TRBV7-2|13|NA|TRBJ1-4
TGTGCCAGCAGCTTACGGACAAATGAAAAACTGTTTTTT
CASSLRTNEKLFF
>NA|TRBV19|18|many|TRBJ2-1
TGTGCCAGTAGTATATCGACGAGGGGACTCCTATTCGGTAATGAGCAGTTCTTC
CASSISTRGLLFGNEQFF
>TRBD2|TRBV6-4|14|NA|TRBJ2-7
TGTGCCAGCAGTGTCACAGCGGGAGTGGGCGAGCAGTACTTC
CASSVTAGVGEQYF
>NA|TRBV6-2/TRBV6-3|14|few|TRBJ2-7
TGTGCCAGCGCCTGGACTACCAACTTTAACGAGCAGTACTTC
CASAWTTNFNEQYF
>NA|TRBV20-1|14|many|TRBJ2-7
TGCAGTGCTACCGACCCGACCTCCTACTACGAGCAGTACTTC
CSATDPTSYYEQYF
>NA|TRBV6-6|14|many|TRBJ2-5
TGTGCCAGCAGTTACTCGGGCAGGGAAGAGACCCAGTACTTC
CASSYSGREETQYF
>NA|TRBV5-4|16|NA|TRBJ2-5
TGTGCCAGCAGCCCCGGTCAGACCCGGTACCAAGAGACCCAGTACTTC
CASSPGQTRYQETQYF
>TRBD2|TRBV6-1|16|many|TRBJ2-5
TGTGTCTCATACAACGAGCGGGAGAAGGGTAGAAAGACCCAGTACTTC
CVSYNEREKGRKTQYF
>TRBD1|TRBV27|16|NA|TRBJ2-2
TGTGCCAGCAGTTTAAATTACAGGGGGAACACCGGGGAGCTGTTTTTT
CASSLNYRGNTGELFF
>TRBD1|TRBV7-8|12|many|TRBJ1-2
TGTGCCAGCAGGACGACAGGGTATGGCTACACCTTC
CASRTTGYGYTF
>NA|TRBV12-3/TRBV12-4|13|many|TRBJ1-2
TGTGCCAGCAGTTTGGGACCTAACTATGGCTACACCTTC
CASSLGPNYGYTF
>NA|TRBV28|12|many|TRBJ2-1
TGTGCCAGCGTCGGGCAGGTCAATGAGCAGTTCTTC
CASVGQVNEQFF